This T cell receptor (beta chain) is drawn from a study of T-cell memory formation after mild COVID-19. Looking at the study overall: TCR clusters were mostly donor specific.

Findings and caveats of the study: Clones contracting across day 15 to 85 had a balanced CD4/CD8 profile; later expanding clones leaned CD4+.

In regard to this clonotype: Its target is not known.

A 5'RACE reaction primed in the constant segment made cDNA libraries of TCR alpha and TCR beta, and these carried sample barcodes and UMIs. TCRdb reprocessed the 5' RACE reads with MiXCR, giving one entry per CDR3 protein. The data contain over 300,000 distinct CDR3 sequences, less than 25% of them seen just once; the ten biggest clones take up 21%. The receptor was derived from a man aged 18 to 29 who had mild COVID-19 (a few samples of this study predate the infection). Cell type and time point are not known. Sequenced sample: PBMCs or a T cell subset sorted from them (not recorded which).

This chain's CDR3 is CASGSGLAGIQETQYF. CDR3 coding DNA: TGTGCCAGCGGGTCCGGACTAGCGGGTATCCAAGAGACCCAGTACTTC. The chain recombines TRBV7-2 with TRBJ2-5, with TRBD2 identical over 11 bases. Trimming at V came to 8 bases and at J to 1 base, leaving 9 bases not matched to a gene. Germline-derived CDR1 and CDR2 are SGHTA and FQGNSA. The CDR3 extends over 16 amino acids.